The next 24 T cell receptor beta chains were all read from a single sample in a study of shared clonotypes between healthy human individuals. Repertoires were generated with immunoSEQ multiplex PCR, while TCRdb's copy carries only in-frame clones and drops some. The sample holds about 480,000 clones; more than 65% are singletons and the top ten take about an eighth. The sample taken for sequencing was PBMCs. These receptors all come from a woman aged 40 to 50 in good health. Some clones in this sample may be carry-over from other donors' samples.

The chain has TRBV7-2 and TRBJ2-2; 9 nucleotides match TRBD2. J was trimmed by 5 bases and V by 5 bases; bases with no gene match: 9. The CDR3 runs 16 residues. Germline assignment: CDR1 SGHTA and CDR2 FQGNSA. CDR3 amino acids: CASSRGSGRTTGELFF. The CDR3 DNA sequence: TGTGCCAGCAGCCGGGGGAGCGGGAGGACAACCGGGGAGCTGTTTTTT.

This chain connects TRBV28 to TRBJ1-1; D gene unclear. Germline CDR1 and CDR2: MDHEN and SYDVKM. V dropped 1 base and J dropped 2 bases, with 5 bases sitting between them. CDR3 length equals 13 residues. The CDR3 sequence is CASSLYRNTEAFF. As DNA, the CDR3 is TGTGCCAGCAGTTTATACAGAAACACTGAAGCTTTCTTT.

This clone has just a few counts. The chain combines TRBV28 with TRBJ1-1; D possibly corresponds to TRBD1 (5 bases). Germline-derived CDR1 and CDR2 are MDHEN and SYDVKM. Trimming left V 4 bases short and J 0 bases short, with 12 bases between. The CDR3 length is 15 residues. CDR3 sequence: CASSSTGAMNTEAFF. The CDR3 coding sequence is TGTGCCAGCAGTTCAACCGGGGCAATGAACACTGAAGCTTTCTTT.

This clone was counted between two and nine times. The CDR3 DNA is TGTGCCAGCAGCTTAGCGGGCAGCCACACTGAAGCTTTCTTT. It codes for CASSLAGSHTEAFF. The rearrangement uses TRBV11-1 and TRBJ1-1; no reliable D call. There are 14 residues in the CDR3. Between the trimmed V and J ends, which lost 0 bases and 3 bases, there was a span of 8 bases. Germline CDR1 SGHAT, CDR2 FQDESV (reference sequence).

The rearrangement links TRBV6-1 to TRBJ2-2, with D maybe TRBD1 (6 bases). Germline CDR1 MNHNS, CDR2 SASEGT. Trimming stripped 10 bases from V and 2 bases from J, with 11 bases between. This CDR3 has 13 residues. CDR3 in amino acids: CATGTPNTGELFF. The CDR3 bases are TGTGCCACCGGGACACCCAACACCGGGGAGCTGTTTTTT.

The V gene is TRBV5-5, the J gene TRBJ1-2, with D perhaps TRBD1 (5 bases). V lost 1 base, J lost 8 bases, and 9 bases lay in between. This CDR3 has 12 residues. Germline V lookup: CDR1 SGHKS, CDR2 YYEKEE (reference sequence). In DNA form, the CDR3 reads TGTGCCAGCAGCTTGCGGGGCGGAGGCTACACCTTC. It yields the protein CASSLRGGGYTF.

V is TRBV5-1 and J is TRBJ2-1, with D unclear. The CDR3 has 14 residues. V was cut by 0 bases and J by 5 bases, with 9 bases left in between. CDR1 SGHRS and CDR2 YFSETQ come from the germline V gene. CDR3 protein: CASSLGAGDNEQFF. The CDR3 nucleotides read TGCGCCAGCAGCTTGGGAGCTGGGGACAATGAGCAGTTCTTC.

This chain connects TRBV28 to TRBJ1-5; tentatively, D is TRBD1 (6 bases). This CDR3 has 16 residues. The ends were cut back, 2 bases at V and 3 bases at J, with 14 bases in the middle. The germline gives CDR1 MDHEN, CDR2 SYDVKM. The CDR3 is CASSLGSKGDNQPQHF. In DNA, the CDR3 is TGTGCCAGCAGTTTAGGGTCCAAGGGGGACAATCAGCCCCAGCATTTT.

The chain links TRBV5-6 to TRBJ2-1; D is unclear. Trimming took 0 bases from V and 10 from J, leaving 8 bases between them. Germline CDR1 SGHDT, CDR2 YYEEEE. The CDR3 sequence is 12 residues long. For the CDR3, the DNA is TGTGCCAGCAGCTTGGCCAGGCGCGAGCAGTTCTTC. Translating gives CASSLARREQFF.

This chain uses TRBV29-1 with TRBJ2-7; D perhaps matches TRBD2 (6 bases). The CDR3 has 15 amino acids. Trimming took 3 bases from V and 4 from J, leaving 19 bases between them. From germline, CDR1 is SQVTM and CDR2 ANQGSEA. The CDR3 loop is CSVERGAGQEYEQYF. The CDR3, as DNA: TGCAGCGTTGAGAGGGGAGCGGGCCAAGAATACGAGCAGTACTTC.

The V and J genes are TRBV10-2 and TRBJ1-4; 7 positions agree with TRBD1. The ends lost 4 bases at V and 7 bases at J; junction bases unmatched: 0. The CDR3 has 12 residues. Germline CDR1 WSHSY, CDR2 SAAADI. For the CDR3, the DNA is TGCGCCAGCAGTGGGGACAGTGAAAAACTGTTTTTT. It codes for CASSGDSEKLFF.

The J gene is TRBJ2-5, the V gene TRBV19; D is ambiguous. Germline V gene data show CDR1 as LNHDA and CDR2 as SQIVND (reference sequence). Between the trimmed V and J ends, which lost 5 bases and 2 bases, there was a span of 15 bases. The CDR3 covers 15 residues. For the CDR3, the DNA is TGTGCCAGTAGTGCCCGGACGAAGTCTCAAGAGACCCAGTACTTC. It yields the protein CASSARTKSQETQYF.

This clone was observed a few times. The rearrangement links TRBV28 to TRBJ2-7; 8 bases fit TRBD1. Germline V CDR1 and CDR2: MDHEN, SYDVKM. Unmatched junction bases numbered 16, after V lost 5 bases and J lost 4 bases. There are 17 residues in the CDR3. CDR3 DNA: TGTGCCAGCAGTCCCAGGGGGCGCGCGTTTATCTCGTACGAGCAGTACTTC. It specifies CASSPRGRAFISYEQYF.

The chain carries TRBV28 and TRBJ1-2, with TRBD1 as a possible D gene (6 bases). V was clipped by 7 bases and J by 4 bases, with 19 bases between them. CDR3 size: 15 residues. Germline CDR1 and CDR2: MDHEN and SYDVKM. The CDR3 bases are TGTGCCAGCACCCTCCAAGTGGGCAGGGGCTATGGCTACACCTTC. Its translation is CASTLQVGRGYGYTF.

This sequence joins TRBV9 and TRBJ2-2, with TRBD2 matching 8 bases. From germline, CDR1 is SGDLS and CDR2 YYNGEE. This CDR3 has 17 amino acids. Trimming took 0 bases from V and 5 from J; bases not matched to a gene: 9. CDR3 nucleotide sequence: TGTGCCAGCAGCGTAGCTGGGAATAGCGGGATTACCGGGGAGCTGTTTTTT. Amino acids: CASSVAGNSGITGELFF.

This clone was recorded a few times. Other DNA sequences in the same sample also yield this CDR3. The CDR3, as DNA: TGTGCCTGGAGTGCAGGGGATAATTCACCCCTCCACTTT. Its protein is CAWSAGDNSPLHF. This chain joins TRBV30 and TRBJ1-6, with a weak D call TRBD1 (6 bases). Germline V gene data show CDR1 as GTSNPN and CDR2 as SVGIG (reference sequence). The CDR3 is 13 amino acids. Trimming shortened V by 1 base and J by 5 bases, and 6 bases separated the two germline ends.

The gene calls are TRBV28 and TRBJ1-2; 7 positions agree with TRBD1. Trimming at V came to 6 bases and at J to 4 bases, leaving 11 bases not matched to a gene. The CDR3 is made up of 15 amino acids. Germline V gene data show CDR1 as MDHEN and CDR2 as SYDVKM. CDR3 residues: CASSNSMTGFYGYTF. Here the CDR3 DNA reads TGTGCCAGCAGCAACAGCATGACAGGGTTCTATGGCTACACCTTC.

The CDR3 here is CSVEGPGLAGYEQYF. The CDR3 region has the DNA TGCAGCGTTGAAGGTCCGGGACTAGCCGGCTACGAGCAGTACTTC. This rearrangement joins TRBV29-1 to TRBJ2-7, with TRBD2 matching 9 bases. V shed 1 base and J 3 bases; nucleotides not matched to a gene: 7. The length of the CDR3 is 15 residues. Germline V gives CDR1 SQVTM, CDR2 ANQGSEA.

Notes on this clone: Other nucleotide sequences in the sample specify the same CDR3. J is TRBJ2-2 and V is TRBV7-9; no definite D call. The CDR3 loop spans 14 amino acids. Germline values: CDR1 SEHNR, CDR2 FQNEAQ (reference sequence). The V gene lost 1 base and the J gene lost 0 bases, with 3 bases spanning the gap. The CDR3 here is CASSLGANTGELFF. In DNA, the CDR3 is TGTGCCAGCAGCTTAGGTGCGAACACCGGGGAGCTGTTTTTT. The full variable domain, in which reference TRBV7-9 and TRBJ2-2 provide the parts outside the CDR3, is DTGVSQNPRHKITKRGQNVTFRCDPISEHNRLYWYRQTLGQGPEFLTYFQNEAQLEKSRLLSDRFSAERPKGSFSTLEIQRTEQGDSAMYLCASSLGANTGELFFGEGSRLTVL.

CDR3 residues: CASSLVGTNTEAFF. The CDR3 nucleotides read TGTGCCAGCAGCTTGGTAGGGACGAACACTGAAGCTTTCTTT. The gene calls are TRBV7-9 and TRBJ1-1, with a tentative D call TRBD1 (5 bases). The ends were cut back, 3 bases at V and 1 base at J, with 9 bases in the middle. From germline, CDR1 is SEHNR and CDR2 FQNEAQ (reference sequence). The length of the CDR3 is 14 residues.

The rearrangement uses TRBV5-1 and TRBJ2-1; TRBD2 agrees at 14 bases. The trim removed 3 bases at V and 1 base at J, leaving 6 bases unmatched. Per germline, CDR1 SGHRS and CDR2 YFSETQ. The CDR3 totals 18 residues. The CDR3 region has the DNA TGCGCCAGCAGCTCCGCCGGGACTAGCGGGAGATCCTACAATGAGCAGTTCTTC. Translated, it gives CASSSAGTSGRSYNEQFF.

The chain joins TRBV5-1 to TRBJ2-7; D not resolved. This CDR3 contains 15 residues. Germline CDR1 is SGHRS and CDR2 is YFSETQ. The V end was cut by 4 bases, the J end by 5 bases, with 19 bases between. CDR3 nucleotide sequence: TGCGCCAGCAGCATAAGACCGAGCCACTCGGACGAGCAGTACTTC. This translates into CASSIRPSHSDEQYF.

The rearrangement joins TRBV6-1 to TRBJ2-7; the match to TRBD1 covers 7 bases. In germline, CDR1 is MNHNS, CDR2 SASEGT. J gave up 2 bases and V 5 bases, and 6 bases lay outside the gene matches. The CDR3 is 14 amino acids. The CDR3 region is CASSSHRGTYEQYF. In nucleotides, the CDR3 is TGTGCCAGCAGTTCCCACAGGGGAACCTACGAGCAGTACTTC.

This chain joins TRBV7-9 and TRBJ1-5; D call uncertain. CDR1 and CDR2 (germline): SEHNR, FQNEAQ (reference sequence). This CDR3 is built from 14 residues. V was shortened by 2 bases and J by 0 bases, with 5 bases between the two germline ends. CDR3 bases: TGTGCCAGCAGCTTAAGTAGTAGCAATCAGCCCCAGCATTTT. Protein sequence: CASSLSSSNQPQHF.